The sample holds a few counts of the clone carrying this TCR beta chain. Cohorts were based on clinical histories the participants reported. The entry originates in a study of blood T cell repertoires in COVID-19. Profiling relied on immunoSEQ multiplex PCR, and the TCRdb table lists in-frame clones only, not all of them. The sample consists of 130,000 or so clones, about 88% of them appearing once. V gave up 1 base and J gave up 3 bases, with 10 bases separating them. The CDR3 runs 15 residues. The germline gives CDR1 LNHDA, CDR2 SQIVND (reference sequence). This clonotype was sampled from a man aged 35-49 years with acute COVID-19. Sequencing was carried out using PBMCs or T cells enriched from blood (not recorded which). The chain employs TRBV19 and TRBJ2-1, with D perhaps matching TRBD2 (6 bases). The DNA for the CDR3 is TGTGCCAGTAGTATAGGAGCGGGTGTCTACAATGAGCAGTTCTTC. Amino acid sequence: CASSIGAGVYNEQFF.